Listed here are 13 T cell receptor beta chains from one sample, sequenced in a study of spatial heterogeneity in lung cancer. Indicated time point: sample taken at primary tumor resection. Extraction of whole RNA from tumor, nontumor lung or frozen PBMC preceded unsorted sequencing. Each CDR3 protein is one row after TCRdb ran MiXCR on the 5' RACE reads. The sample includes around 19,000 distinct CDR3 sequences, around 20% of them seen just once. The source material was PBMCs, sampled at surgery. These receptors originate from a male donor with early-stage non-small cell lung cancer.

The chain employs TRBV20-1 and TRBJ2-1, with D perhaps TRBD2 (7 bases). The CDR3 covers 14 residues. Germline CDR1 DFQATT, CDR2 SNEGSKA (reference sequence). Deletions cut 1 base from V and 5 bases from J, with 12 bases between. The CDR3: CSARGGGYNNEQFF. CDR3 DNA: TGCAGTGCTAGAGGGGGGGGCTATAACAATGAGCAGTTCTTC.

This clonotype has ten or more counts. The chain recombines TRBV7-9 with TRBJ2-5, with 8 nucleotides matching TRBD2. V was pared by 2 bases and J by 3 bases, with 2 bases of the junction left unmatched. Germline V gene lookup returns CDR1 SEHNR and CDR2 FQNEAQ (reference sequence). This CDR3 has 14 amino acids. CDR3 nucleotide sequence: TGTGCCAGCAGCTTAACTAGCGGAGAAGAGACCCAGTACTTC. The encoded protein is CASSLTSGEETQYF.

This clonotype showed up many times. The chain has TRBV29-1 and TRBJ2-1; TRBD2 aligns across 10 bases. Germline CDR1 reads SQVTM; CDR2 reads ANQGSEA. There are 13 residues in the CDR3. J was trimmed by 9 bases and V by 3 bases; bases with no gene match: 5. Written as DNA, the CDR3 is TGCAGCGTTGACCAGCGGGGGGGCGTTGAGCAGTTCTTC. This codes for CSVDQRGGVEQFF.

The rearrangement links TRBV6-1 to TRBJ2-2; D gene uncertain. Trimming cost V 7 bases and J 7 bases, with 7 bases left between them. The V gene's germline CDR1 is MNHNS and CDR2 SASEGT. The CDR3 extends over 11 amino acids. CDR3 DNA: TGTGCCAGCACCGTTATCGGGGAGCTGTTTTTT. It is translated as CASTVIGELFF.

This chain uses TRBV29-1 with TRBJ2-1; D is undetermined. The V and J ends lost 8 bases and 1 base respectively, with 6 bases between them. Germline CDR1 reads SQVTM; CDR2 reads ANQGSEA. This CDR3 is 11 amino acids long. As DNA, the CDR3 is TGCAGCCTCCGATCCTACAATGAGCAGTTCTTC. As protein: CSLRSYNEQFF.

This clonotype was counted ten times or more. V gene TRBV11-2 combines with J gene TRBJ2-5; D remains ambiguous. The CDR3 totals 13 residues. The germline CDR1 and CDR2 sequences are SGHAT and FQNNGV. V was clipped by 0 bases and J by 4 bases, with 6 bases between them. CDR3 coding DNA: TGTGCCAGCAGCTTAGATATAGGAGAGACCCAGTACTTC. This encodes CASSLDIGETQYF.

The V gene is TRBV11-2, the J gene TRBJ2-7; D tentatively fits TRBD1 or TRBD2 (5 bases each). The CDR3 loop spans 14 amino acids. Deletions cut 1 base from V and 3 bases from J, with 10 bases between. Germline assignment: CDR1 SGHAT and CDR2 FQNNGV. DNA for the CDR3: TGTGCCAGCAGCTTAGGGCCGGGGCACTACGAGCAGTACTTC. This codes for CASSLGPGHYEQYF.

This rearrangement joins TRBV7-2 to TRBJ1-2, with a possible D match to TRBD1 (6 bases). Germline V gene lookup returns CDR1 SGHTA and CDR2 FQGNSA. The CDR3 length is 15 residues. V was shortened by 5 bases and J by 3 bases, with 16 bases between the two germline ends. CDR3 protein: CASSPPRTDDYGYTF. The CDR3 DNA is TGTGCCAGCAGCCCCCCCCGGACAGATGACTATGGCTACACCTTC.

In this sample, this clonotype turned up many times. V gene TRBV10-3 combines with J gene TRBJ2-7; 8 nucleotides align to TRBD1. The ends lost 6 bases at V and 3 bases at J; junction bases unmatched: 4. The germline gives CDR1 ENHRY, CDR2 SYGVKD. The CDR3 totals 13 residues. The CDR3 loop is CAIRTDRDYEQYF. CDR3 DNA sequence: TGTGCCATCAGAACGGACAGGGACTACGAGCAGTACTTC.

The gene calls are TRBV3-1 and TRBJ1-6; 8 positions match TRBD1. Losses at the gene ends were 9 bases for V and 7 bases for J; bases not matched to a gene: 8. The CDR3 loop spans 14 amino acids. Germline values: CDR1 LGHDT, CDR2 YNNKEL (reference sequence). CDR3 nucleotides: TGTGCCAGTTACGGACAGGGACGGAATTCACCCCTCCACTTT. Amino acids: CASYGQGRNSPLHF. Full variable domain (outside the CDR3, taken from reference TRBV3-1 and TRBJ1-6): DTAVSQTPKYLVTQMGNDKSIKCEQNLGHDTMYWYKQDSKKFLKIMFSYNNKELIINETVPNRFSPKSPDKAHLNLHINSLELGDSAVYFCASYGQGRNSPLHFGNGTRLTVT.

The chain is built from TRBV6-5 and TRBJ2-3, with 7 positions matching TRBD1. The end of the DNA fits TRBJ1-5 better, so the J call may be wrong. Germline V CDR1 and CDR2: MNHEY, SVGAGI. CDR3 length: 15 residues. The CDR3 coding sequence is TGTGCCAGCAGTTTCCAGGGGGGAAGCACAGATACGCAGCATTTT. Translating gives CASSFQGGSTDTQHF.

This clonotype was seen more than once but under ten times. This chain links TRBV5-1 with TRBJ2-2, with 7 bases that match TRBD1. The trim removed 7 bases at V and 5 bases at J, leaving 8 bases unmatched. Germline CDR1 and CDR2: SGHRS and YFSETQ. This CDR3 contains 14 residues. As DNA, the CDR3 is TGCGCCAGCTTAGGACAGGTACCGACCGGGGAGCTGTTTTTT. It encodes CASLGQVPTGELFF.

The gene calls are TRBV30 and TRBJ2-1, with 12 bases that match TRBD2. V was clipped by 4 bases and J by 6 bases; unmatched bases: 13. The CDR3 is 17 residues long. Germline lookup yields CDR1 GTSNPN and CDR2 SVGIG (reference sequence). In DNA form, the CDR3 reads TGTGCCTGGACCCCCGCTTTAGCTAGCGGGGGGGCCAATGAGCAGTTCTTC. It codes for CAWTPALASGGANEQFF.